These 30 T cell receptor beta chains came from one sample sequenced in a study of vaccination effects on CD4 cells after COVID-19. Their recognized antigens are unknown. Following a roughly 9-day culture, CD4+ T cells were purified. Profiling relied on immunoSEQ multiplex PCR, and the TCRdb table lists in-frame clones only, not all of them. Of 65,000 to 80,000 clones in the sample, approximately 80% were seen once. The sample consisted of CD4+ T cells from PBMCs cultured without peptide, taken before COVID-19 vaccination. Receptors originate from a human donor who received a COVID-19 vaccine.

The chain couples TRBV4-1 to TRBJ1-1, with 7 bases fitting TRBD1. CDR3 length: 18 residues. V lost 0 bases, J lost 0 bases, and 10 bases stayed unmatched. Germline V gene data show CDR1 as MGHRA and CDR2 as YSYEKL. The CDR3: CASSQDSTGSDMNTEAFF. The DNA for the CDR3 is TGCGCCAGCAGCCAAGACTCGACAGGGTCCGACATGAACACTGAAGCTTTCTTT.

This rearrangement joins TRBV19 to TRBJ1-2; TRBD1 might be the D (5 bases). CDR3 length equals 13 residues. The V gene lost 5 bases and the J gene lost 8 bases, with 15 bases spanning the gap. Germline values: CDR1 LNHDA, CDR2 SQIVND (reference sequence). The CDR3 DNA sequence: TGTGCCAGTAGTTTCCACAGGATGCTAGGCTACACCTTC. It translates to CASSFHRMLGYTF.

This chain uses TRBV9 with TRBJ2-3, with 8 bases lining up with TRBD2. V lost 2 bases, J lost 5 bases, and 10 bases stayed unmatched. CDR3 length: 16 amino acids. Germline loops: CDR1 SGDLS, CDR2 YYNGEE. For the CDR3, the DNA is TGTGCCAGCAGCGTTTCTGGCGGGGGGCTATTAGATACGCAGTATTTT. Amino acids: CASSVSGGGLLDTQYF.

The V call is TRBV18, the J call TRBJ2-1; D is ambiguous. The CDR3 extends over 15 amino acids. The V and J ends lost 3 bases and 0 bases respectively, with 9 bases between them. CDR1 is KGHSH and CDR2 is LQKENI in the germline V gene. In DNA form, the CDR3 reads TGTGCCAGCTCACCCCTCATGAACTCCTACAATGAGCAGTTCTTC. It yields the protein CASSPLMNSYNEQFF. The entire variable domain, with the rest obtained from reference TRBV18 and TRBJ2-1, is as follows: NAGVMQNPRHLVRRRGQEARLRCSPMKGHSHVYWYRQLPEEGLKFMVYLQKENIIDESGMPKERFSAEFPKEGPSILRIQQVVRGDSAAYFCASSPLMNSYNEQFFGPGTRLTVL.

The chain uses TRBV5-1 and TRBJ1-1; D is perhaps TRBD1 (6 bases). Trimming removed 1 base from V and 0 bases from J, with 13 bases in between. CDR3 length: 16 residues. Germline assignment: CDR1 SGHRS and CDR2 YFSETQ. The DNA of the CDR3 is TGCGCCAGCAGCTTGATTCCGCCAGGGGTGAACACTGAAGCTTTCTTT. Its translation is CASSLIPPGVNTEAFF.

The rearrangement joins TRBV7-2 to TRBJ2-1, with TRBD2 identical over 8 bases. The germline V gene encodes CDR1 SGHTA and CDR2 FQGNSA. Trimming removed 5 bases from V and 2 bases from J; junction bases left unmatched: 11. The CDR3 has 17 residues. The CDR3 nucleotides are TGTGCCAGCAGCCGGGTCCCTCTCGGGGGGGCCTACAATGAGCAGTTCTTC. Translation: CASSRVPLGGAYNEQFF.

The count of this clone is one. The CDR3 is CSVAANYGYTF. CDR3 DNA: TGCAGCGTTGCAGCTAACTATGGCTACACCTTC. The chain is built from TRBV29-1 and TRBJ1-2; D call uncertain. From germline, CDR1 is SQVTM and CDR2 ANQGSEA. This CDR3 has 11 amino acids. Trimming pared 4 bases from V and 0 bases from J, leaving 3 bases between.

CDR3: CSVGKGPWGTQYF. The CDR3 bases are TGCAGCGTTGGAAAAGGGCCTTGGGGGACCCAGTACTTC. The chain joins TRBV29-1 to TRBJ2-5; D not certain. The V gene lost 4 bases and the J gene lost 7 bases, with 16 bases spanning the gap. Germline V gene sequence: CDR1 SQVTM, CDR2 ANQGSEA. This CDR3 spans 13 amino acids.

V and J are TRBV4-1 and TRBJ1-2, with D hard to call. Trimming took off 1 base at V and 7 bases at J, with 19 bases between the two ends. The CDR3 spans 16 residues. CDR1 and CDR2 from the germline V gene are MGHRA and YSYEKL. In nucleotides, the CDR3 is TGCGCCAGCAGCCAAGCGCGTGCCTCCTCTATGAGTGGCTACACCTTC. It encodes CASSQARASSMSGYTF.

The rearrangement links TRBV29-1 to TRBJ2-5; tentatively, D is TRBD1 (6 bases). Trimming stripped 6 bases from V and 4 bases from J, with 12 bases between. CDR1 is SQVTM and CDR2 is ANQGSEA in the germline V gene. The CDR3 length is 12 residues. The CDR3: CSVRTEPETQYF. In nucleotides, the CDR3 is TGCAGCGTGCGGACAGAACCAGAGACCCAGTACTTC.

The gene calls are TRBV15 and TRBJ2-5; D could derive from TRBD1 or TRBD2 (5 bases each). CDR1 is LNHNV and CDR2 is YYDKDF in the germline V gene (reference sequence). Trimming stripped 5 bases from V and 1 base from J, with 14 bases between. This CDR3 region has 15 residues. The CDR3 nucleotides read TGTGCCACCAGCTGGGCAAGAGGGGCCCAAGAGACCCAGTACTTC. Translated, it gives CATSWARGAQETQYF.

This chain connects TRBV6-5 to TRBJ1-3; D unclear. The germline V gene has CDR1 MNHEY and CDR2 SVGAGI. The CDR3 covers 16 residues. With 0 bases removed from V and 0 bases from J, the gap between germline ends came to 9 bases. The CDR3, as DNA: TGTGCCAGCAGTTACTCGACCGCCTACTCTGGAAACACCATATATTTT. Amino acid sequence: CASSYSTAYSGNTIYF.

This clone was picked up a small number of times. V usage is TRBV2 and J usage is TRBJ1-1; maybe TRBD1 (5 bases). The CDR3 runs to 13 residues. The V gene lost 7 bases and the J gene lost 0 bases, with 9 bases spanning the gap. Germline V gene data show CDR1 as SNHLY and CDR2 as FYNNEI. CDR3 nucleotide sequence: TGTGCCAGCAATAGACAGTTGAACACTGAAGCTTTCTTT. This gives the protein CASNRQLNTEAFF.

The chain carries TRBV5-6 and TRBJ2-5, with 11 nucleotides matching TRBD2. The germline V gene encodes CDR1 SGHDT and CDR2 YYEEEE. The CDR3 runs 15 residues. The trim removed 4 bases at V and 3 bases at J, leaving 5 bases unmatched. This CDR3 is CASSTPSGGKETQYF. DNA of the CDR3: TGTGCCAGCAGCACCCCTAGCGGGGGGAAAGAGACCCAGTACTTC.

The rearrangement joins TRBV14 to TRBJ2-3, with D perhaps matching TRBD1 or TRBD2 (5 bases each). V shed 5 bases and J shed 1 base, with 13 bases lying between them. In germline, CDR1 is SGHDN, CDR2 FVKESK. This CDR3 is 15 amino acids long. CDR3 amino acids: CASSGQAARTDTQYF. CDR3 DNA sequence: TGTGCCAGCAGCGGACAAGCGGCCCGCACAGATACGCAGTATTTT.

A remark on this clone: The same CDR3 can be traced to other DNA sequences in this sample. This chain links TRBV5-1 with TRBJ2-3; TRBD1 is a possible D gene (5 bases). V lost 0 bases and J 3 bases, leaving 8 bases between the germline ends. This CDR3 comprises 14 residues. Germline values: CDR1 SGHRS, CDR2 YFSETQ. The CDR3 DNA reads as TGCGCCAGCAGCTTGGGTGACAGTACAGATACGCAGTATTTT. Amino acid sequence: CASSLGDSTDTQYF.

The CDR3 DNA reads TGTGCCAGCAGGCCCGGGACCTCTAGCTCCTACGAGCAGTACGTC. The encoded protein is CASRPGTSSSYEQYV. This rearrangement joins TRBV6-5 to TRBJ2-7; D possibly uses TRBD1 or TRBD2 (5 bases each). The germline V gene encodes CDR1 MNHEY and CDR2 SVGAGI. This CDR3 contains 15 residues. V was pared by 6 bases and J by 0 bases, with 15 bases between.

The chain links TRBV12-5 to TRBJ2-2; 7 positions agree with TRBD2. V gave up 5 bases and J gave up 7 bases; unmatched junction bases: 4. Germline assignment: CDR1 LGHNT and CDR2 FRNRAP. This CDR3 comprises 13 residues. The CDR3: CASGSGDHGELFF. Written as DNA, the CDR3 is TGTGCTAGTGGTAGCGGGGACCACGGGGAGCTGTTTTTT.

This clone came up a few times. The V and J genes are TRBV5-4 and TRBJ2-3; D gene uncertain. Germline CDR1 SGHNT, CDR2 YYREEE (reference sequence). Trimming took off 0 bases at V and 0 bases at J, with 8 bases between the two ends. The CDR3 has 15 residues. This CDR3 reads CASSLGGTSTDTQYF. CDR3 nucleotide sequence: TGTGCCAGCAGCTTGGGCGGAACTAGCACAGATACGCAGTATTTT.

The chain joins TRBV7-2 to TRBJ2-5; no clear D gene. The germline V and J ends were trimmed by 1 base and 7 bases, with 10 bases remaining between them. The CDR3 loop spans 13 amino acids. The V gene's germline CDR1 is SGHTA and CDR2 FQGNSA. The CDR3 loop reads CASSLVPSGTQYF. CDR3 sequence (DNA): TGTGCCAGCAGCTTAGTACCCTCGGGGACCCAGTACTTC.

This rearrangement joins TRBV3-1 (or the pseudogene TRBV3-2) to TRBJ2-6, with D possibly being TRBD1 (5 bases). The CDR3 covers 17 residues. Between the trimmed V and J ends, which lost 4 bases and 0 bases, there was a span of 13 bases. Germline lookup yields CDR1 LGHDT and CDR2 YNNKEL (reference sequence). This CDR3 reads CASSPYQGGSGANVLTF. As DNA, the CDR3 is TGTGCCAGCAGCCCCTATCAGGGTGGCTCTGGGGCCAACGTCCTGACTTTC.

This clone was picked up one time. The chain carries TRBV30 and TRBJ2-5, with D hard to call. Trimming removed 0 bases at V and 5 bases at J, with 4 bases between. The CDR3 loop spans 11 amino acids. Germline assignment: CDR1 GTSNPN and CDR2 SVGIG (reference sequence). The CDR3 is CAWSVLETQYF. CDR3 sequence (DNA): TGTGCCTGGAGTGTACTTGAGACCCAGTACTTC.

The rearrangement uses TRBV24-1 and TRBJ2-2; 15 bases agree with TRBD2. Germline V gives CDR1 KGHDR, CDR2 SFDVKD. The CDR3 is 19 residues long. The junction had 2 bases not matched to a gene; V was cut back by 0 bases and J by 1 base. In DNA form, the CDR3 reads TGTGCCACCAGTGATTTGGGACTAGCGGGGGGGTTGAACACCGGGGAGCTGTTTTTT. Its translation: CATSDLGLAGGLNTGELFF.

The chain links TRBV6-1 to TRBJ2-5, with D unclear. The CDR3 loop spans 15 amino acids. Germline CDR1 and CDR2: MNHNS and SASEGT. Trimming removed 3 bases from V and 5 bases from J, with 16 bases in between. CDR3 sequence reads: CASSEVYQAGETQYF. DNA of the CDR3: TGTGCCAGCAGTGAGGTATACCAGGCCGGGGAGACCCAGTACTTC.

This clone showed up just a few times. The chain carries TRBV10-3 and TRBJ1-1; D may be TRBD1 (5 bases). The ends were cut back, 0 bases at V and 1 base at J, with 12 bases in the middle. There are 16 residues in the CDR3. Germline-derived CDR1 and CDR2 are ENHRY and SYGVKD. The CDR3 region has the DNA TGTGCCATCAGTGAGTCGTCTGAGGGGACGAACACTGAAGCTTTCTTT. Amino acid sequence: CAISESSEGTNTEAFF.

The J gene is TRBJ1-2, the V gene TRBV12-3 or TRBV12-4; D unclear. The ends were cut back, 6 bases at V and 3 bases at J, with 8 bases in the middle. CDR3 length: 12 residues. CDR3 DNA sequence: TGTGCCAGCAGCGAGAGGTACTATGGCTACACCTTC. This sequence encodes CASSERYYGYTF.

The chain joins TRBV5-5 to TRBJ2-7; D is possibly TRBD1 or TRBD2 (5 bases each). The ends were cut back, 0 bases at V and 3 bases at J, with 7 bases in the middle. The CDR3 has 13 residues. Per germline, CDR1 SGHKS and CDR2 YYEKEE (reference sequence). The CDR3 DNA reads as TGTGCCAGCAGCTTGGTGGGGGTCTACGAGCAGTACGTC. It is translated as CASSLVGVYEQYV.

The V and J genes are TRBV5-1 and TRBJ1-4; D may be TRBD1 (5 bases). Trimming stripped 3 bases from V and 0 bases from J, with 6 bases between. The CDR3 spans 14 residues. The germline gives CDR1 SGHRS, CDR2 YFSETQ. CDR3 bases: TGCGCCAGCAGCTCGGGGGCAACTAATGAAAAACTGTTTTTT. Translating gives CASSSGATNEKLFF.

This sequence joins TRBV20-1 and TRBJ1-2; no firm D call. The germline V and J ends were trimmed by 1 base and 12 bases, with 9 bases remaining between them. The CDR3 length is 10 residues. Germline-derived CDR1 and CDR2 are DFQATT and SNEGSKA (reference sequence). For the CDR3, the DNA is TGCAGTGCTAGAGGCAGTGTGGACACCTTC. It is translated as CSARGSVDTF.

The chain is built from TRBV29-1 and TRBJ2-3, with a possible D match to TRBD1 (5 bases). Germline V gene sequence: CDR1 SQVTM, CDR2 ANQGSEA. The CDR3 is made up of 14 amino acids. V lost 1 base and J 1 base, leaving 9 bases between the germline ends. The CDR3 DNA is TGCAGCGTTGAAGGATCCAGGGGCACAGATACGCAGTATTTT. Protein sequence: CSVEGSRGTDTQYF.